These 19 T cell receptor beta chains were sequenced from one sample in a study of blood T cell repertoires in COVID-19. Some clones are missing from TCRdb's copy, which holds only in-frame ones; the method was immunoSEQ multiplex PCR. The sample has about 68,000 clones, more than 80% seen once. Sample: peripheral blood. The source is a human donor in a cohort sampled during active COVID-19.

The chain couples TRBV2 to TRBJ1-4, with 9 positions matching TRBD1. The germline V gene encodes CDR1 SNHLY and CDR2 FYNNEI. CDR3 length: 15 residues. The V gene end was trimmed by 3 bases and the J gene end by 4 bases; junction bases not matched to a gene: 3. The CDR3 reads CASSEGGQGNEKLFF. The DNA for the CDR3 is TGTGCCAGCAGTGAGGGGGGACAGGGTAATGAAAAACTGTTTTTT.

The chain links TRBV2 to TRBJ1-5; possibly TRBD1 for D (6 bases). The germline CDR1 and CDR2 sequences are SNHLY and FYNNEI. V dropped 10 bases and J dropped 1 base, with 17 bases sitting between them. This CDR3 is 15 amino acids long. CDR3 residues: CATKVDSRSNQPQHF. CDR3 bases: TGTGCCACAAAGGTGGACAGCCGAAGCAATCAGCCCCAGCATTTT. Together with reference TRBV2 and TRBJ1-5, the CDR3 gives the full variable domain: EPEVTQTPSHQVTQMGQEVILRCVPISNHLYFYWYRQILGQKVEFLVSFYNNEISEKSEIFDDQFSVERPDGSNFTLKIRSTKLEDSAMYFCATKVDSRSNQPQHFGDGTRLSIL.

This clone has a single count. V gene TRBV5-4 combines with J gene TRBJ1-6; tentatively, D is TRBD1 (6 bases). The length of the CDR3 is 15 residues. The germline V gene has CDR1 SGHNT and CDR2 YYREEE (reference sequence). V dropped 4 bases and J dropped 7 bases, with 15 bases sitting between them. In DNA, the CDR3 is TGTGCCAGCAGCCTAGAACAGGGTTACAATTCACCCCTCCACTTT. Translated: CASSLEQGYNSPLHF.

This chain links TRBV4-1 with TRBJ2-3; 7 bases match TRBD2. Germline lookup yields CDR1 MGHRA and CDR2 YSYEKL. The CDR3 has 15 amino acids. Trimming at V came to 0 bases and at J to 8 bases, leaving 8 bases not matched to a gene. This CDR3 is CASSQDQGGLGTQYF. As DNA, the CDR3 is TGCGCCAGCAGCCAAGATCAGGGAGGGCTCGGTACGCAGTATTTT.

J is TRBJ2-1 and V is TRBV5-1, with a possible D match to TRBD1 (6 bases). Trimming removed 1 base from V and 8 bases from J, with 16 bases in between. The CDR3 has 15 residues. Germline V gives CDR1 SGHRS, CDR2 YFSETQ. CDR3 protein: CASSLRSGDGDEQFF. DNA for the CDR3: TGCGCCAGCAGCTTGCGGTCAGGGGATGGTGATGAGCAGTTCTTC.

The V and J genes are TRBV9 and TRBJ2-3, with 11 bases that match TRBD2. V lost 3 bases, J lost 4 bases, and 7 bases stayed unmatched. The CDR3 is 16 residues long. CDR1 is SGDLS and CDR2 is YYNGEE in the germline V gene. CDR3 amino acids: CASSATSGGWADTQYF. The CDR3 bases are TGTGCCAGCAGCGCCACTAGCGGGGGTTGGGCAGATACGCAGTATTTT.

The chain recombines TRBV7-9 with TRBJ2-7, with D possibly matching TRBD1 (6 bases). The CDR3 has 13 residues. Trimming cost V 5 bases and J 6 bases, with 14 bases left between them. CDR1 SEHNR and CDR2 FQNEAQ come from the germline V gene (reference sequence). The CDR3 protein is CASSPDRRFEQYF. The CDR3 nucleotides are TGTGCCAGCAGCCCCGACAGGAGGTTCGAGCAGTACTTC.

The rearrangement joins TRBV3-1 (or the pseudogene TRBV3-2) to TRBJ2-1, with 11 bases aligning to TRBD2. From germline, CDR1 is LGHDT and CDR2 YNNKEL (reference sequence). The J segment lost 5 bases and the V segment lost 1 base, leaving 4 bases of the junction unmatched. The CDR3 loop spans 16 amino acids. CDR3 region: CASSQVLAGGHNEQFF. As DNA, the CDR3 is TGTGCCAGCAGCCAAGTTTTAGCGGGGGGGCACAATGAGCAGTTCTTC.

This clone was observed once. In nucleotides, the CDR3 is TGTGCCAGCAGTGATGGAGCGGGGGGAGCCACAGATACGCAGTATTTT. Protein sequence: CASSDGAGGATDTQYF. V is TRBV6-4 and J is TRBJ2-3; 9 positions agree with TRBD2. In germline, CDR1 is MRHNA, CDR2 SNTAGT. The CDR3 runs to 16 residues. Trimming took 3 bases from V and 2 from J; bases not matched to a gene: 6.

This clone has only one observation. The sample contains more than one DNA sequence encoding this CDR3. V is TRBV5-4 and J is TRBJ2-5, with 7 bases that match TRBD1. The CDR3 runs to 14 residues. CDR1 is SGHNT, CDR2 YYREEE, per germline (reference sequence). Trimming removed 2 bases from V and 0 bases from J; junction bases left unmatched: 1. Here the CDR3 DNA reads TGTGCCAGCAGCTTAGGGGGCAACCAAGAGACCCAGTACTTC. Amino acid sequence: CASSLGGNQETQYF.

This chain uses TRBV9 with TRBJ2-2; D not resolved. V lost 1 base and J lost 1, with 8 bases in between. The germline V gene has CDR1 SGDLS and CDR2 YYNGEE. There are 15 residues in the CDR3. The chain's CDR3 is CASSVLAVNTGELFF. DNA of the CDR3: TGTGCCAGCAGCGTATTGGCGGTGAACACCGGGGAGCTGTTTTTT.

The chain is built from TRBV5-4 and TRBJ1-2; 8 bases fit TRBD1. This CDR3 is 15 amino acids long. CDR1 and CDR2 (germline): SGHNT, YYREEE (reference sequence). The J segment lost 0 bases and the V segment lost 2 bases, leaving 3 bases of the junction unmatched. The CDR3 is CASSLRTGSNYGYTF. CDR3 nucleotides: TGTGCCAGCAGCTTAAGGACAGGGTCTAACTATGGCTACACCTTC.

The V call is TRBV5-1, the J call TRBJ2-7, with 8 positions matching TRBD1. V lost 0 bases, J lost 2 bases, and 4 bases stayed unmatched. The CDR3 is made up of 15 amino acids. Germline assignment: CDR1 SGHRS and CDR2 YFSETQ. The CDR3 protein is CASSLDADRAYEQYF. Here the CDR3 DNA reads TGCGCCAGCAGCTTGGATGCGGACAGGGCCTACGAGCAGTACTTC.

This clone was observed once. The rearrangement joins TRBV21-1 to TRBJ1-5. TRBV21-1 corresponds to a pseudogene. The CDR3 has 14 residues. The CDR3 protein is CASSKVVGGQPQHF. The CDR3 DNA reads as TGTGCCAGCAGCAAAGTAGTGGGGGGTCAGCCCCAGCATTTT.

The chain employs TRBV25-1 and TRBJ2-3; 8 bases match TRBD2. CDR3 size: 16 residues. Unmatched junction bases numbered 3, after V lost 1 base and J lost 0 bases. Looked up from germline, CDR1 is MGHDK and CDR2 is SYGVNS. CDR3 protein: CASSESGGGSTDTQYF. As DNA, the CDR3 is TGTGCCAGCAGTGAATCGGGGGGGGGAAGCACAGATACGCAGTATTTT.

J is TRBJ2-7 and V is TRBV28, with D possibly matching TRBD1 (6 bases). Trimming left V 5 bases short and J 6 bases short, with 17 bases between. Germline lookup yields CDR1 MDHEN and CDR2 SYDVKM. The CDR3 totals 14 residues. The CDR3 sequence: CASSTQGSFSEQYF. The CDR3 nucleotides read TGTGCCAGCAGTACACAGGGTTCTTTCTCCGAGCAGTACTTC. Full variable domain (rest looked up from reference TRBV28 and TRBJ2-7): DVKVTQSSRYLVKRTGEKVFLECVQDMDHENMFWYRQDPGLGLRLIYFSYDVKMKEKGDIPEGYSVSREKKERFSLILESASTNQTSMYLCASSTQGSFSEQYFGPGTRLTVT.

V gene TRBV9 combines with J gene TRBJ1-1, with 9 bases identical to TRBD1. Germline V gene lookup returns CDR1 SGDLS and CDR2 YYNGEE. There are 16 residues in the CDR3. After removal of 1 base from V and 4 bases from J, the junction contained 8 bases not matched to a gene. The CDR3 sequence is CASSVHPTGGVTEAFF. CDR3 in DNA: TGTGCCAGCAGCGTACACCCGACAGGGGGGGTCACTGAAGCTTTCTTT.

V and J are TRBV6-5 and TRBJ1-2, with 8 bases matching TRBD1. Germline V gene lookup returns CDR1 MNHEY and CDR2 SVGAGI. The CDR3 is made up of 15 amino acids. V gave up 2 bases and J gave up 4 bases; unmatched junction bases: 6. CDR3 in amino acids: CASSYTGQGTYGYTF. DNA for the CDR3: TGTGCCAGCAGTTACACTGGACAGGGCACCTATGGCTACACCTTC.

The chain couples TRBV5-1 to TRBJ2-2, with 8 bases aligning to TRBD2. The V gene end was trimmed by 7 bases and the J gene end by 4 bases; junction bases not matched to a gene: 15. Germline V gene sequence: CDR1 SGHRS, CDR2 YFSETQ. The CDR3 spans 17 residues. The CDR3 nucleotides are TGCGCCAGCGGCCTTGGGGGCCGGGGGGGCAGCACCGGGGAGCTGTTTTTT. This translates into CASGLGGRGGSTGELFF.